This passage covers 10 T cell receptor beta chains from one sample sequenced in a study of T cell changes during pregnancy in multiple sclerosis. The repertoire was sequenced with immunoSEQ multiplex PCR; TCRdb's copy has only in-frame clones and lacks some. Seen here are about 51,000 clones, approximately 92% observed once, and the top ten hold approximately 0.62%. The material sequenced was CD4+ T cells from peripheral blood mononuclear cells, taken in the third trimester of pregnancy. The receptors stem from a female donor with multiple sclerosis, enrolled in a pregnancy study.

The V call is TRBV28, the J call TRBJ2-7; a weak D match, TRBD2 (6 bases). The CDR3 has 12 amino acids. CDR1 is MDHEN and CDR2 is SYDVKM in the germline V gene. V was pared by 2 bases and J by 9 bases, with 11 bases between. CDR3 bases: TGTGCCAGCAGTTTAAAGGGAGGAGGGCAGTACTTC. Translation: CASSLKGGGQYF.

The V gene is TRBV9, the J gene TRBJ1-2, with TRBD1 identical over 9 bases. This CDR3 has 15 residues. CDR1 and CDR2 from the germline V gene are SGDLS and YYNGEE. With 0 bases clipped from V and 0 bases from J, the junction kept 0 bases outside the gene matches. The CDR3 DNA sequence: TGTGCCAGCAGCGTAGGACAGGGGGCTAACTATGGCTACACCTTC. It is translated as CASSVGQGANYGYTF.

This chain links TRBV7-6 with TRBJ2-7; TRBD2 agrees at 8 bases. In germline, CDR1 is SGHVS, CDR2 FNYEAQ. After removal of 4 bases from V and 2 bases from J, the junction contained 13 bases not matched to a gene. This CDR3 has 17 residues. Here the CDR3 reads CASSSIGALSGAYEQYF. Here the CDR3 DNA reads TGTGCCAGCAGCTCAATCGGGGCCCTTAGCGGGGCCTACGAGCAGTACTTC.

The V gene is TRBV6-5, the J gene TRBJ1-2, with 7 bases lining up with TRBD1. The germline V gene has CDR1 MNHEY and CDR2 SVGAGI. This CDR3 has 13 residues. Trimming at V came to 5 bases and at J to 6 bases, leaving 6 bases not matched to a gene. The CDR3 protein is CASSRIGTDGYTF. In DNA form, the CDR3 reads TGTGCCAGCAGTAGAATCGGGACAGATGGCTACACCTTC.

The chain has TRBV9 and TRBJ2-3; no reliable D call. Germline lookup yields CDR1 SGDLS and CDR2 YYNGEE. The CDR3 runs 13 residues. Trimming cost V 4 bases and J 3 bases, with 9 bases left between them. The CDR3 loop reads CASSIGETDTQYF. The CDR3, as DNA: TGTGCCAGCAGCATCGGAGAAACAGATACGCAGTATTTT. The whole variable domain, remainder taken from reference TRBV9 and TRBJ2-3, is DSGVTQTPKHLITATGQRVTLRCSPRSGDLSVYWYQQSLDQGLQFLIQYYNGEERAKGNILERFSAQQFPDLHSELNLSSLELGDSALYFCASSIGETDTQYFGPGTRLTVL.

This chain connects TRBV6-5 to TRBJ1-5; 9 bases align to TRBD1. J lost 0 bases, V lost 5 bases, and 2 bases had no gene match. Per the germline V gene, CDR1 is MNHEY and CDR2 is SVGAGI. CDR3 length equals 15 residues. The CDR3 nucleotides are TGTGCCAGCAGTACACAGGGGGCTAGCAATCAGCCCCAGCATTTT. This codes for CASSTQGASNQPQHF.

Written as DNA, the CDR3 is TGCGCCAGCCTGGGAGCGGGAGGGCCTGAGCGTACGCAGTATTTT. Translation: CASLGAGGPERTQYF. This sequence joins TRBV4-1 and TRBJ2-3; 10 bases fit TRBD2. This CDR3 has 15 amino acids. V shed 8 bases, J shed 8 bases, and the junction held 13 bases outside the gene matches. The germline CDR1 and CDR2 sequences are MGHRA and YSYEKL.

This clone was seen a single time. This chain uses TRBV19 with TRBJ1-3; D unresolved. Germline V gene lookup returns CDR1 LNHDA and CDR2 SQIVND (reference sequence). V dropped 7 bases and J dropped 3 bases, with 16 bases sitting between them. The CDR3 consists of 15 residues. The DNA for the CDR3 is TGTGCCAGTATGTCTTTCCGAGGCGGTGGAAACACCATATATTTT. Amino acids: CASMSFRGGGNTIYF.

The gene calls are TRBV28 and TRBJ2-7; a possible D gene is TRBD2 (6 bases). With 1 base removed from V and 6 bases from J, the gap between germline ends came to 13 bases. The CDR3 spans 14 residues. Germline CDR1 MDHEN, CDR2 SYDVKM. CDR3 sequence (DNA): TGTGCCAGCAGTTTATTCCACTCGGGGGTCGAGCAGTACTTC. Residues: CASSLFHSGVEQYF.

The chain recombines TRBV29-1 with TRBJ2-5; D is possibly TRBD1 (5 bases). Germline lookup yields CDR1 SQVTM and CDR2 ANQGSEA. This CDR3 is 16 amino acids long. V lost 0 bases to trimming and J lost 2 bases, with 16 bases between them. CDR3 in DNA: TGCAGCGTTGAAGATGCCCAGGCAGACAGACAAGAGACCCAGTACTTC. Protein sequence: CSVEDAQADRQETQYF.